These T cell receptor beta chains were read from a single sample in a study of sequential checkpoint blockade in melanoma. The method was immunoSEQ multiplex PCR; TCRdb's version includes in-frame clones alone and lacks a portion of them. The sample lists over 25,000 clones; about 80% were seen once. The sample in question was CD8+ T cells sorted from blood (inferred from file names), obtained from a patient given nivolumab and ipilimumab in sequence. The receptors were gathered from a human donor with melanoma. The CDR3 runs from the conserved cysteine through the conserved F or W. The D gene is left open where the match is weak. Not every row has a clone size; where given, it reads once, few, many or a size class.

D	V	size	J	CDR3	DNA
-	TRBV4-3	-	TRBJ1-6	CASSQDTGGSYNSPLHF	TGCGCCAGCAGCCAAGACACCGGAGGTTCCTATAATTCACCCCTCCACTTT
TRBD2	TRBV19	-	TRBJ2-7	CASSDSGEDPYEQYF	TGTGCCAGTAGTGACAGCGGGGAGGACCCCTACGAGCAGTACTTC
TRBD1	TRBV5-1	-	TRBJ2-3	CASSLWTGEGDTQYF	TGCGCCAGCAGCTTATGGACAGGGGAGGGAGATACGCAGTATTTT
-	TRBV9	hyperexpanded	TRBJ2-3	CASSVEGMSTDTQYF	TGTGCCAGCAGCGTAGAGGGGATGAGCACAGATACGCAGTATTTT
-	TRBV28	-	TRBJ2-6	CASREGSGANVLTF	TGTGCCAGCAGGGAGGGCTCTGGGGCCAACGTCCTGACTTTC
-	TRBV27	-	TRBJ1-2	CASALQGYYGYTF	TGTGCCAGCGCCCTACAGGGATACTATGGCTACACCTTC
-	TRBV25-1	few	TRBJ1-1	CASSQGIAEAFF	TGTGCCAGCAGTCAGGGGATCGCTGAAGCTTTCTTT
-	TRBV2	-	TRBJ2-2	CASSDPIRGGWELFF	TGTGCCAGCAGTGACCCGATCAGGGGAGGGTGGGAGCTGTTTTTT
TRBD1	TRBV5-1	-	TRBJ2-7	CASSWGDRELDEQYF	TGCGCCAGCAGCTGGGGGGACAGGGAGCTCGACGAGCAGTACTTC
TRBD2	TRBV6-1	-	TRBJ2-1	CASSITSGEYNEQFF	TGTGCCAGCAGCATCACTAGCGGGGAATACAATGAGCAGTTCTTC
TRBD1	TRBV7-8	few	TRBJ1-2	CASSYSTGYGYTF	TGTGCCAGCAGTTACTCGACAGGGTATGGCTACACCTTC
TRBD1	TRBV29-1	-	TRBJ1-2	CSVGPGQGFFNYGYTF	TGCAGCGTTGGTCCGGGACAGGGCTTTTTTAACTATGGCTACACCTTC
TRBD1	TRBV7-9	-	TRBJ2-2	CASSIPPGGTGTPGELFF	TGTGCCAGCAGCATCCCCCCTGGTGGGACAGGGACGCCCGGGGAGCTGTTTTTT
TRBD1	TRBV13	-	TRBJ2-7	CASSLWGQGNEQYF	TGTGCCAGCAGCTTATGGGGACAGGGCAACGAGCAGTACTTC
-	TRBV9	once	TRBJ2-1	CASSADPGDYNEQFF	TGTGCCAGCAGCGCCGACCCGGGGGACTACAATGAGCAGTTCTTC
-	TRBV10-3	-	TRBJ2-1	CAISDSRGAANEQFF	TGTGCCATCAGTGACAGCCGGGGGGCCGCCAATGAGCAGTTCTTC
-	TRBV4-3	-	TRBJ2-7	CASSPKGPGDLSYEQYF	TGCGCCAGCAGCCCCAAGGGACCAGGGGACCTTTCCTACGAGCAGTACTTC
TRBD1	TRBV7-9	-	TRBJ2-7	CASREGTESYEQYF	TGTGCCAGCCGCGAGGGGACAGAATCCTACGAGCAGTACTTC
-	TRBV7-2	-	TRBJ2-1	CASSSRGGDYNEQFF	TGTGCCAGCAGCTCAAGAGGAGGGGATTACAATGAGCAGTTCTTC
TRBD2	TRBV27	-	TRBJ2-7	CASSPSGGAGEQYF	TGTGCCAGCAGCCCCAGCGGGGGGGCCGGCGAGCAGTACTTC
TRBD2	TRBV28	-	TRBJ2-7	CASSFGASGGYEQYF	TGTGCCAGCAGTTTCGGGGCTAGCGGGGGCTACGAGCAGTACTTC
-	TRBV4-3	-	TRBJ1-1	CASSQGLQGNTEAFF	TGCGCCAGCAGCCAAGGACTTCAGGGGAACACTGAAGCTTTCTTT
-	TRBV6-1	-	TRBJ1-1	CASSEGGLEAFF	TGTGCCAGCAGTGAAGGGGGACTTGAAGCTTTCTTT
-	TRBV10-1	-	TRBJ2-5	CASSFCNLETQYF	TGCGCCAGCAGTTTTTGTAACTTAGAGACCCAGTACTTC
-	TRBV28	-	TRBJ2-2	CASSFTFNTGELFF	TGTGCCAGCAGTTTTACTTTCAACACCGGGGAGCTGTTTTTT
TRBD2	TRBV5-4	-	TRBJ2-7	CASSLLAGPDYEQYF	TGTGCCAGCAGCTTACTAGCGGGGCCCGACTACGAGCAGTACTTC
-	TRBV12-5	few	TRBJ1-2	CASGPSGGGGYTF	TGTGCTAGTGGTCCCTCGGGGGGGGGTGGCTACACCTTC
-	TRBV4-1	-	TRBJ2-2	CASSMVQNTGELFF	TGCGCCAGCAGCATGGTACAGAACACCGGGGAGCTGTTTTTT
-	TRBV7-9	once	TRBJ2-3	CASSLGQPQDTQYF	TGTGCCAGCAGCCTAGGACAGCCCCAAGATACGCAGTATTTT
TRBD1	TRBV4-1	-	TRBJ1-4	CASSQVHRGENEKLFF	TGCGCCAGCAGCCAAGTCCACAGGGGCGAAAATGAAAAACTGTTTTTT
-	TRBV27	-	TRBJ2-1	CASTSYPRLSAFHEQFF	TGTGCCAGCACTTCTTACCCCCGTTTGAGCGCGTTTCATGAGCAGTTCTTC
TRBD2	TRBV4-1	once	TRBJ2-7	CASSPSGSYEQYF	TGCGCCAGCAGCCCTAGCGGCTCCTACGAGCAGTACTTC
-	TRBV19	-	TRBJ2-1	CASSYGSYNEQFF	TGTGCCAGTAGTTACGGGAGCTACAATGAGCAGTTCTTC
-	TRBV30	-	TRBJ2-2	CAWNPGDTGELFF	TGTGCCTGGAACCCAGGGGACACCGGGGAGCTGTTTTTT
-	TRBV7-3	-	TRBJ1-1	CASSPSGGLEAFF	TGTGCCAGCAGTCCGAGCGGCGGACTTGAAGCTTTCTTT
TRBD1	TRBV30	-	TRBJ1-1	CAWSPGQVFWTEAFF	TGTGCCTGGAGTCCGGGACAGGTATTTTGGACTGAAGCTTTCTTT
TRBD1	TRBV28	-	TRBJ1-4	CASSSGQGGNEKLFF	TGTGCCAGCAGTTCTGGACAGGGAGGGAATGAAAAACTGTTTTTT
TRBD2	TRBV4-1	-	TRBJ2-1	CASSQGPGGDEQFF	TGCGCCAGCAGCCAAGGACCGGGAGGAGATGAGCAGTTCTTC
TRBD1	TRBV18	-	TRBJ1-1	CASSPLGTEIFPNTEAFF	TGTGCCAGCTCACCTCTAGGGACAGAGATATTTCCTAACACTGAAGCTTTCTTT
-	TRBV19	-	TRBJ1-4	CASSSQGWTNEKLFF	TGTGCCAGTAGTTCACAGGGTTGGACTAATGAAAAACTGTTTTTT
TRBD1	TRBV4-1	-	TRBJ2-3	CASSQDRRDRGTDTQYF	TGCGCCAGCAGCCAAGATCGTCGGGACAGGGGAACAGATACGCAGTATTTT